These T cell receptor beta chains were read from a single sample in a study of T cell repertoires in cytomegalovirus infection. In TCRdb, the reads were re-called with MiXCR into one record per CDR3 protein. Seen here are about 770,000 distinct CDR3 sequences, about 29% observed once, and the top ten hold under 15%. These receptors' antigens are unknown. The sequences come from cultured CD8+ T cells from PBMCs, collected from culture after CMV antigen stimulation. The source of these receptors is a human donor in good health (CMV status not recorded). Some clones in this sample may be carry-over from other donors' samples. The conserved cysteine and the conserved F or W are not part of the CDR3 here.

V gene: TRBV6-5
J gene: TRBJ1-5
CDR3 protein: ASSYDGRGNQPQH

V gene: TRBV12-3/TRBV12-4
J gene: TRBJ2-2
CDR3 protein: ANTVPGQDRGTGELF

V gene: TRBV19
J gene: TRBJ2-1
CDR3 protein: ASRLGQGEQF

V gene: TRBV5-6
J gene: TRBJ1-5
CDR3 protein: ASSSTGEGGNQPQH

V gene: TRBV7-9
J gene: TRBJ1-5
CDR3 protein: ASASGPNQPQH

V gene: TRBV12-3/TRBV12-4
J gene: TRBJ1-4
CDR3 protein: ASSSTPRPTGSEKLF

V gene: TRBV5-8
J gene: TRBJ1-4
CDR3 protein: ASRSVEKLF

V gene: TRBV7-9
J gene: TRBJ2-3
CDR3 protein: ASSFRPGGGSTDTQY

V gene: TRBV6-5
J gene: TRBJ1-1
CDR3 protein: ASSYSVKGKDTEAF

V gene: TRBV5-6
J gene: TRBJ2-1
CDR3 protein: ASSLKGVEQF

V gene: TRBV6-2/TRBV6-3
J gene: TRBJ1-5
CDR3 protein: ASSYSMEQGRGFNQPQH

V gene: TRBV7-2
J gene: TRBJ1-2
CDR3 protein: ASSLGETGSNYGYT

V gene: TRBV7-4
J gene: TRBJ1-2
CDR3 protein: ASLGQGPNYGYT

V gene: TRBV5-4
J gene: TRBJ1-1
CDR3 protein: ASSLGAQLEAF

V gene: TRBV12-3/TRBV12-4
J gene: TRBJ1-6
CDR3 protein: ATSTGGNSPLH

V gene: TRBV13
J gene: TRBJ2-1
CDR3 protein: ASSYGQGAGNEQF

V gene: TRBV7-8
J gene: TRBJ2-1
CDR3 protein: ASSLTGGQSSYNEQF

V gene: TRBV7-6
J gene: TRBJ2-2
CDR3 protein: ASSLLGTSGVLNTGELF

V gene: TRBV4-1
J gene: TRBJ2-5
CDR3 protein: ASSEGQTQY

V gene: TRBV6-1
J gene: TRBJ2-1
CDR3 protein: ASSPDRGYEQF

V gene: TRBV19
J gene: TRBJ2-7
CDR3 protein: ASSFRTGVYEQY

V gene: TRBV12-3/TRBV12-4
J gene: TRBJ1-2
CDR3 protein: ASISGVSGYT

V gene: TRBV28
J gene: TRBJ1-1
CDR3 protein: ASSTRTGGEAF

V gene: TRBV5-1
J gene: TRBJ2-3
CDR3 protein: ASSAGQFSTDTQY

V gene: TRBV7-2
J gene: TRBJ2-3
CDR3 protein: ASSTLAGGSTDTQY

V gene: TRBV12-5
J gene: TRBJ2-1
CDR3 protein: ASGFSHGGLYSYNEQF

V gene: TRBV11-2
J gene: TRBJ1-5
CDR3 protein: ASSLDHSNQPQH

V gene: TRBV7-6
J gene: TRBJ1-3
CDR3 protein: ASSLYRGHSGNTIY

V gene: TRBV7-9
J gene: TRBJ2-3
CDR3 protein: ASSFLRDRGTDTQY

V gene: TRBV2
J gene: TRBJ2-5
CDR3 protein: ASGRLAGPSQETQY

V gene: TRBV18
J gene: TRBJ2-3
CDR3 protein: ASSPTGSVGTDTQY

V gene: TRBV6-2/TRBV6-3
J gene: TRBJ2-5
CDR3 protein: ASEGGKETQY

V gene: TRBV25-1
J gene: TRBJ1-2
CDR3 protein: ASSGQNRDRWGYT

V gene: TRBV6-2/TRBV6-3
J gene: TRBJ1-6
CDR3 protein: ASSYPSWTEYNSPLH

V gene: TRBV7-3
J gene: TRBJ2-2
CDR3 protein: ASSWISGGDSTGELF

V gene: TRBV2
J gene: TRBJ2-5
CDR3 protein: ASSRQGTAGHETQY

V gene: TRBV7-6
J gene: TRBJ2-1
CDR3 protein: ASSWTSGGAGNEQF

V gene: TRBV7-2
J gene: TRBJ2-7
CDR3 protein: ASRPQGAHEQY

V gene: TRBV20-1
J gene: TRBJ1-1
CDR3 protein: SAIQVGGPEAF

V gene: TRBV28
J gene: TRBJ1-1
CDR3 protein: ASSSPPGSGTEAF

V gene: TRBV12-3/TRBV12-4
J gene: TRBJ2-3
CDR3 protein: ASSLAIGRASRADTQY

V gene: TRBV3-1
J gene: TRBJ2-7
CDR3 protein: ASSPMGEGGPYEQY

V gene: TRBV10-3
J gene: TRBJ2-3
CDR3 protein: AIRVTPDTQY

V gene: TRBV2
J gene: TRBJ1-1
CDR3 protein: ASSEAKITANTEAF

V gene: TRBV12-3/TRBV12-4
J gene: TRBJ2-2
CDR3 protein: ASSLWGDLNTGELF

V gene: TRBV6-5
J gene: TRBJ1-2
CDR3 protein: ASSYNGRAYGYT

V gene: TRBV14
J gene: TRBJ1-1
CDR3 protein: ASSLSRDRGNTEAF

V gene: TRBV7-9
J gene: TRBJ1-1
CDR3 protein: ASTWGLEAF

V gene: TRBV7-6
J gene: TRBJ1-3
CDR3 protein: ASSRGQGAGNTIY

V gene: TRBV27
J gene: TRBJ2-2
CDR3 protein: ASSSYSLLSTGELF

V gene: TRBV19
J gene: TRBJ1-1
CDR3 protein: AGGAQGSPEAF

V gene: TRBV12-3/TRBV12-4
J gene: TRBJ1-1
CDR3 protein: ASIPGHLNTEAF

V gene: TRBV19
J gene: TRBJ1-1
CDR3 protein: ASSTSSGGPEAF

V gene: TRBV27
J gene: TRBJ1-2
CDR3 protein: ASSQLGARTIPYGYT

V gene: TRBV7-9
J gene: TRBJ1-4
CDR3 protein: ASIPPGSNEKLF

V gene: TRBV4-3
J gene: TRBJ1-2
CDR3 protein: ASSQDRTDYGYT

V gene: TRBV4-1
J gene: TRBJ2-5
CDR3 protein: ASSQEPGTTQETQY